A few counts support the clone carrying this T cell receptor beta chain. The antigen remains unidentified. Using its own MiXCR run on the 5' RACE reads, TCRdb lists one record per CDR3 protein. This table holds 550,000 to 600,000 distinct CDR3 sequences, roughly 17% found once. With 6 bases removed from V and 6 bases from J, the gap between germline ends came to 9 bases. The germline V gene has CDR1 MNHEY and CDR2 SVGAGI. The CDR3 is made up of 12 amino acids. This record belongs to a study of T-cell memory formation after mild COVID-19. Overall study results and limits: Of the contracting clones, CD4+ ones lay mainly in CM and EM, and CD8+ ones in EMRA.

This sequence originates from an adult woman who had mild COVID-19 (a few samples of this study predate the infection). Cell type and time point are not known. The sequencing input was PBMCs or a T cell subset sorted from them (not recorded which). The chain links TRBV6-5 to TRBJ2-1; D tentatively fits TRBD1 or TRBD2 (5 bases each). CDR3 DNA sequence: TGTGCCAGCAGGGGGGTGGCCAATGAGCAGTTCTTC. It translates to CASRGVANEQFF.